Below are 13 T cell receptor beta chains sequenced from a single sample in a study of control samples from healthy donors and cancer patients. Clones were read by immunoSEQ multiplex PCR, and TCRdb kept only the in-frame ones, dropping some. The top ten hold roughly a fifth of the sample, which has 70,000 or so clones, under 90% seen once. The sample taken for sequencing was PBMCs. The receptors were sampled from a man aged 55 to 69 with lung cancer.

The chain combines TRBV7-2 with TRBJ1-1, with D uncertain. V was trimmed by 5 bases and J by 11 bases, leaving 15 bases between them. Per germline, CDR1 SGHTA and CDR2 FQGNSA. The CDR3 spans 12 residues. The CDR3 here is CASSPSSVAAFF. CDR3 nucleotide sequence: TGTGCCAGCAGCCCTTCCTCGGTGGCGGCTTTCTTT.

The chain uses TRBV19 and TRBJ1-1; D not certain. V was pared by 7 bases and J by 0 bases, with 12 bases between. Germline V lookup: CDR1 LNHDA, CDR2 SQIVND (reference sequence). There are 14 residues in the CDR3. In nucleotides, the CDR3 is TGTGCCAGTATTCACGGGAGCATGAACACTGAAGCTTTCTTT. Translation gives CASIHGSMNTEAFF.

The sample holds a few counts of this clone. The chain has TRBV5-6 and TRBJ1-5; D is possibly TRBD1 (5 bases). V lost 4 bases and J 6 bases, leaving 14 bases between the germline ends. Germline CDR1 SGHDT, CDR2 YYEEEE. The CDR3 consists of 14 residues. CDR3 coding DNA: TGTGCCAGCAGCCTGGGACTCAAGGGTCAGCCCCAGCATTTT. This gives the protein CASSLGLKGQPQHF.

The V gene is TRBV20-1, the J gene TRBJ2-3; D unclear. Trimming shortened V by 7 bases and J by 4 bases, and 6 bases separated the two germline ends. This CDR3 contains 10 residues. CDR1 and CDR2 (germline): DFQATT, SNEGSKA (reference sequence). The DNA of the CDR3 is TGCAGTGTCAGCGCAGATACGCAGTATTTT. Encoded protein: CSVSADTQYF.

This chain links TRBV6-6 with TRBJ2-7, with D tentatively TRBD1 (6 bases). The CDR3 extends over 15 amino acids. V was trimmed by 2 bases and J by 3 bases, leaving 14 bases between them. From germline, CDR1 is MNHNY and CDR2 SVGAGI (reference sequence). DNA for the CDR3: TGTGCCAGCAGTTACGCTAGCCAGGGGATCTACGAGCAGTACGTC. This sequence encodes CASSYASQGIYEQYV.

V usage is TRBV14 and J usage is TRBJ2-6; possible D gene TRBD2, 5 bases. The CDR3 length is 14 residues. Trimming left V 9 bases short and J 2 bases short, with 11 bases between. From germline, CDR1 is SGHDN and CDR2 FVKESK. The CDR3 DNA is TGTGCCAGTTCGCGGGCGGCTGGGGCCAACGTCCTGACTTTC. The encoded protein is CASSRAAGANVLTF. Using reference TRBV14 and TRBJ2-6 for the parts outside the CDR3, the full variable domain is EAGVTQFPSHSVIEKGQTVTLRCDPISGHDNLYWYRRVMGKEIKFLLHFVKESKQDESGMPNNRFLAERTGGTYSTLKVQPAELEDSGVYFCASSRAAGANVLTFGAGSRLTVL.

CDR3 protein: CASSPQKQGSGYTF. CDR3 nucleotides: TGTGCCAGCTCACCACAAAAACAGGGAAGTGGCTACACCTTC. The V call is TRBV18, the J call TRBJ1-2; TRBD1 is a possible D gene (6 bases). Trimming cost V 1 base and J 7 bases, with 13 bases left between them. Germline CDR1 is KGHSH and CDR2 is LQKENI. The CDR3 is made up of 14 amino acids.

The V call is TRBV5-1, the J call TRBJ1-1; TRBD1 is a possible D gene (6 bases). CDR3 length: 13 amino acids. Germline CDR1 and CDR2: SGHRS and YFSETQ. V was clipped by 4 bases and J by 3 bases, with 10 bases between them. CDR3 sequence (DNA): TGCGCCAGCAGCAGTAACAGGGACACTGAAGCTTTCTTT. Protein: CASSSNRDTEAFF.

V is TRBV9 and J is TRBJ2-1, with D perhaps matching TRBD1 or TRBD2 (6 bases each). The germline V gene encodes CDR1 SGDLS and CDR2 YYNGEE. Deletions cut 0 bases from V and 4 bases from J, with 11 bases between. The CDR3 is made up of 15 amino acids. The DNA for the CDR3 is TGTGCCAGCAGCGTAGACGGGGGCCCTTACAATGAGCAGTTCTTC. Translation gives CASSVDGGPYNEQFF.

The chain is built from TRBV9 and TRBJ2-5; perhaps TRBD2 as D (6 bases). Trimming pared 0 bases from V and 9 bases from J, leaving 15 bases between. The CDR3 totals 14 residues. Germline-derived CDR1 and CDR2 are SGDLS and YYNGEE. This chain's CDR3 is CASSVGVPPGAQYF. CDR3 nucleotides: TGTGCCAGCAGCGTAGGGGTACCACCGGGGGCCCAGTACTTC.

V is TRBV7-2 and J is TRBJ1-4, with D tentatively TRBD1 (6 bases). This CDR3 has 14 amino acids. Trimming pared 8 bases from V and 5 bases from J, leaving 15 bases between. Germline V gene data show CDR1 as SGHTA and CDR2 as FQGNSA. The CDR3 nucleotides are TGTGCCAGCGGGACGGGACACCTCAATGAAAAACTGTTTTTT. Its protein product is CASGTGHLNEKLFF. The full variable domain, rest sourced from reference TRBV7-2 and TRBJ1-4, is GAGVSQSPSNKVTEKGKDVELRCDPISGHTALYWYRQSLGQGLEFLIYFQGNSAPDKSGLPSDRFSAERTGGSVSTLTIQRTQQEDSAVYLCASGTGHLNEKLFFGSGTQLSVL.

The V call is TRBV15, the J call TRBJ2-7, with 10 positions matching TRBD2. This CDR3 contains 17 residues. In germline, CDR1 is LNHNV, CDR2 YYDKDF (reference sequence). Losses at the gene ends were 2 bases for V and 4 bases for J; bases not matched to a gene: 11. In DNA form, the CDR3 reads TGTGCCACCAGCAGAACGTTAGGGCTAGCGGGAGATTACGAGCAGTACGTC. Its translation: CATSRTLGLAGDYEQYV.

The chain uses TRBV6-6 and TRBJ2-1, with D unclear. V was pared by 6 bases and J by 3 bases, with 9 bases between. Germline CDR1 and CDR2: MNHNY and SVGAGI (reference sequence). The CDR3 is 13 amino acids. CDR3 coding DNA: TGTGCCAGCAGCCCCGGTTTCTACAATGAGCAGTTCTTC. This gives the protein CASSPGFYNEQFF.